The 13 T cell receptor beta chains presented below share a single source sample, sequenced in a study of T cell responses to AZD1222 COVID-19 vaccine. Sequenced by immunoSEQ multiplex PCR; TCRdb stores in-frame clones only, minus some. The sample lists about 93,000 clones; about 86% were seen once. The material was peripheral blood, obtained on day 0 of AZD1222 vaccination. The receptors originated from an adult in good health.

The V and J genes are TRBV14 and TRBJ2-4; no reliable D call. Trimming cost V 4 bases and J 5 bases, with 15 bases left between them. Germline V gene sequence: CDR1 SGHDN, CDR2 FVKESK. The CDR3 spans 15 residues. DNA of the CDR3: TGTGCCAGCAGCCTAACGATCCTGGGCGAAAACATTCAGTACTTC. Its protein product is CASSLTILGENIQYF.

The chain has TRBV2 and TRBJ1-1, with TRBD1 matching over 7 bases. Trimming cost V 6 bases and J 4 bases; bases outside gene matches: 8. The germline gives CDR1 SNHLY, CDR2 FYNNEI. The CDR3 has 14 amino acids. CDR3 sequence (DNA): TGTGCCAGCAGAGGGGACAGTTATTTCACTGAAGCTTTCTTT. This gives the protein CASRGDSYFTEAFF.

The gene calls are TRBV2 and TRBJ1-5; 8 nucleotides match TRBD1. The CDR3 is 15 residues long. V lost 5 bases and J lost 5; bases outside the gene matches: 8. Germline CDR1 SNHLY, CDR2 FYNNEI. DNA for the CDR3: TGTGCCAGCAGTCGGACAGGGCTCTTCGATCAGCCCCAGCATTTT. Translating gives CASSRTGLFDQPQHF.

The genes are TRBV28 and TRBJ1-6; D not certain. The CDR3 is made up of 15 amino acids. V lost 2 bases, J lost 7 bases, and 12 bases lay in between. From germline, CDR1 is MDHEN and CDR2 SYDVKM. The CDR3 bases are TGTGCCAGCAGTTTAGGGTCCACTCGGAATTCACCCCTCCACTTT. It codes for CASSLGSTRNSPLHF.

The chain recombines TRBV21-1 with TRBJ1-4; the table's D gene call, TRBD1, was not cross checked with the DNA. TRBV21-1 is marked as a pseudogene. The CDR3 has 16 amino acids. The CDR3 DNA reads TGTGCCAGCAGCATCCGGGACAGTGCAACTAATGAAAAACTGTTTTTT. Protein sequence: CASSIRDSATNEKLFF.

The rearrangement links TRBV6-5 to TRBJ2-5; D gene ambiguous. Trimming left V 0 bases short and J 5 bases short, with 1 base between. CDR3 size: 11 residues. The V gene's germline CDR1 is MNHEY and CDR2 SVGAGI. CDR3 loop: CASSYSETQYF. Written as DNA, the CDR3 is TGTGCCAGCAGTTACTCTGAGACCCAGTACTTC.

The gene calls are TRBV24-1 and TRBJ1-3; 7 positions match TRBD1. This CDR3 has 15 amino acids. The V segment lost 3 bases and the J segment 0 bases; nucleotides outside the gene matches: 1. Germline-derived CDR1 and CDR2 are KGHDR and SFDVKD. This CDR3 reads CATSDTGDSGNTIYF. In DNA, the CDR3 is TGTGCCACCAGTGATACAGGGGACTCTGGAAACACCATATATTTT.

The chain is built from TRBV19 and TRBJ2-1, with TRBD2 matching 9 bases. The V and J ends lost 0 bases and 7 bases, in that order; junction bases with no gene match: 7. The germline gives CDR1 LNHDA, CDR2 SQIVND (reference sequence). The CDR3 covers 16 residues. The CDR3: CASSIEASGIGNEQFF. CDR3 nucleotides: TGTGCCAGTAGTATAGAGGCTAGCGGGATAGGTAATGAGCAGTTCTTC.

The chain employs TRBV27 and TRBJ2-7; 7 bases align to TRBD2. V gave up 3 bases and J gave up 0 bases; unmatched junction bases: 5. The germline CDR1 and CDR2 sequences are MNHEY and SMNVEV (reference sequence). The CDR3 is made up of 15 amino acids. CDR3 residues: CASSFEAGFSYEQYF. In nucleotides, the CDR3 is TGTGCCAGCAGTTTTGAAGCGGGATTCTCCTACGAGCAGTACTTC.

Worth noting for this clone: The DNA is left out, because the CDR3 cannot be placed on it with certainty; the CDR3 is given as TCRdb lists it. This chain uses TRBV21-1 with TRBJ1-5; the listed D gene, TRBD1, was not tested against the DNA. TRBV21-1 counts as a pseudogene. The CDR3 has 16 amino acids, counting both end residues. CDR3 residues: CASSKVGRGTNQPQHF.

The V call is TRBV19, the J call TRBJ2-7; 7 nucleotides match TRBD1. Germline CDR1 LNHDA, CDR2 SQIVND (reference sequence). Unmatched junction bases numbered 4, after V lost 8 bases and J lost 3 bases. The CDR3 spans 12 residues. The CDR3 sequence: CASRGGIYEQYF. The CDR3 nucleotides are TGTGCCAGTCGAGGGGGCATCTACGAGCAGTACTTC.

This clone was seen just once. The rearrangement links TRBV4-3 to TRBJ1-1, with TRBD1 as a possible D gene (5 bases). There are 17 residues in the CDR3. Trimming took 4 bases from V and 0 from J, leaving 18 bases between them. Germline CDR1 LGHNA, CDR2 YSLEER. CDR3 in DNA: TGCGCCAGCAGCCGGAATTTTAGGGGTGAATTGAACACTGAAGCTTTCTTT. Translation gives CASSRNFRGELNTEAFF.

This clone was found a few times. This sequence joins TRBV7-3 and TRBJ1-1, with no clear D. The V gene lost 4 bases and the J gene lost 7 bases, with 16 bases spanning the gap. Per germline, CDR1 SGHTA and CDR2 FQGTGA. The CDR3 has 14 amino acids. The CDR3 protein is CASSSLKERDEAFF. As DNA, the CDR3 is TGTGCCAGCAGCTCCCTCAAAGAGCGGGATGAAGCTTTCTTT.